This T cell receptor (beta chain) was identified during a study of shared clonotypes between healthy human individuals. Study-wide context: For every donor, three CD4 naive, three CD4 memory, two CD8 naive and one CD8 memory plates were used. Study-wide points: Tissue TCR repertoires likely differ from these blood-only repertoires.

The naive CD8 subset, CD45RO-negative cells positively selected for CCR7, excluded terminally differentiated effector memory CD45RA+ cells. The CDR3 consists of 14 residues. Germline values: CDR1 LNHDA, CDR2 SQIVND (reference sequence). The V end lost 3 bases, the J end lost 11 bases, and 19 bases lay between the germline ends. An even split of each subset's genomic DNA across several immunoSEQ plates was performed. The table came from immunoSEQ multiplex PCR; TCRdb's copy has only in-frame clones and leaves some out. The data contain roughly 590,000 clones, around 95% of them singletons. Points on this clone: What it binds is not known.

The receptor's source is a woman in her 30s in good health. Specimen: naive CD8+ T cells sorted from blood. The chain combines TRBV19 with TRBJ1-1, with D possibly TRBD1 on 5 matching bases. The CDR3 DNA is TGTGCCAGTAGTATGGGGCTTTCAGGCATCGCGGCTTTCTTT. Amino acids: CASSMGLSGIAAFF.